Described below is a single T cell receptor (beta chain) sequence and its context. What it binds is unknown. This CDR3 contains 15 residues. Germline assignment: CDR1 LNHDA and CDR2 SQIVND (reference sequence). J gave up 6 bases and V 0 bases, and 7 bases lay outside the gene matches. This entry comes from a study of T cell responses to AZD1222 COVID-19 vaccine. Overall study findings and caveats: Vaccination with two AZD1222 doses was followed by a rise in Spike-specific TCR breadth and depth. Repertoire sampling occurred only after the peak T cell response. In the spike-specific TCR repertoire, nearly half reportedly target unmutated variant regions.

Assay used: immunoSEQ multiplex PCR; TCRdb lists only in-frame clones, some missing. The top ten clones hold approximately 22% of a sample with 65,000 to 100,000 clones, more than 75% of them seen once. The starting material was peripheral blood, obtained on day 0 of AZD1222 vaccination. V is TRBV19 and J is TRBJ1-2; TRBD1 matches at 7 bases. This receptor was obtained from an adult in good health. The CDR3 sequence: CASSIDRAGGDGYTF. The CDR3 nucleotides are TGTGCCAGTAGTATAGACCGAGCAGGGGGAGATGGCTACACCTTC.